This T cell receptor (beta chain) derives from a study of blood T cells in healthy people across ages. Study results and caveats: Naive CD4+ cells and diversity were both higher in long-lived donors than in aged donors.

Together with a sample-barcoded 5' primer, a J-beta primer mix was included in a second PCR lasting roughly 6 to 12 cycles. TCRdb reanalysed the 5' RACE reads using MiXCR and keeps one entry per CDR3 protein. The sample lists about 1,600,000 distinct CDR3 sequences; 42% were seen once. The trim removed 7 bases at V and 6 bases at J, leaving 17 bases unmatched. Germline values: CDR1 MNHEY, CDR2 SMNVEV (reference sequence). This CDR3 region has 16 residues. The study drew donors from healthy Caucasian individuals in Russia aged about 6 to 90. Details on this clonotype: What it recognizes is unknown.

The sample was blood. The chain has TRBV27 and TRBJ1-2; the match to TRBD1 covers 7 bases. The TCR sequence derives from a woman under 30 in good health. The CDR3 is CASTISQKDRVDGYTF. The CDR3, as DNA: TGTGCCAGCACGATTTCGCAAAAAGACAGGGTTGATGGCTACACCTTC.